This is a list of T cell receptor beta chains from one sample in a study of Graves' ophthalmopathy and Graves' hyperthyroidism. TCRdb ran MiXCR on the multiplex PCR reads and lists one entry per CDR3 protein. The sample records about 160,000 distinct CDR3 sequences, approximately 40% being singletons. Sample: peripheral blood. These receptor sequences come from a woman between 40 and 55 years old with Graves' ophthalmopathy. Both conserved end residues are part of each CDR3. The order of the fields is clone size, V gene, D gene, J gene, CDR3 protein, CDR3 DNA. A D gene is named only where the DNA matches it firmly. Rows may omit the clone size; those that give it use once, few, many or a size class.

>-|TRBV6-2/TRBV6-3|TRBD1|TRBJ1-5
CASTDRGSGNQPQHF
TGTGCCAGCACTGACAGGGGGTCGGGCAATCAGCCCCAGCATTTT
>many|TRBV18|TRBD1|TRBJ2-2
CASSTGQGADGELFF
TGTGCCAGCTCAACGGGACAGGGGGCCGACGGGGAGCTGTTTTTT
>-|TRBV24-1|-|TRBJ2-2
CATSGANGELFF
TGTGCCACGTCCGGGGCTAACGGGGAGCTGTTTTTT
>-|TRBV28|-|TRBJ1-2
CASKTDSNYGYTF
TGTGCCAGCAAGACAGATTCTAACTATGGCTACACCTTC
>-|TRBV25-1|TRBD1|TRBJ2-7
CASKGQGNWEQYF
TGTGCCAGCAAGGGACAGGGGAATTGGGAGCAGTACTTC
>-|TRBV11-2|-|TRBJ2-1
CASSPGPDYNEQFF
TGTGCCAGCAGCCCCGGCCCGGACTACAATGAGCAGTTCTTC
>-|TRBV6-2/TRBV6-3|-|TRBJ1-1
CASTTSDTTNTEAFF
TGTGCCAGCACCACCTCGGACACGACGAACACTGAAGCTTTCTTT
>many|TRBV6-2/TRBV6-3|-|TRBJ1-1
CASSRSPEAFF
TGTGCCAGCAGTCGAAGCCCTGAAGCTTTCTTT
>-|TRBV20-1|-|TRBJ1-1
CSARSTQQGTEAFF
TGCAGTGCTAGATCAACCCAACAGGGAACTGAAGCTTTCTTT
>-|TRBV7-9|-|TRBJ1-1
CASSFGGPEAFF
TGTGCCAGCAGCTTTGGGGGCCCTGAAGCTTTCTTT
>-|TRBV20-1|TRBD1|TRBJ2-4
CSAAGQGAGIQYF
TGCAGTGCCGCGGGACAGGGGGCTGGAATTCAGTACTTC
>many|TRBV5-1|-|TRBJ1-1
CASSHLIGNTEAFF
TGCGCCAGCAGCCACCTCATTGGGAACACTGAAGCTTTCTTT
>few|TRBV6-5|-|TRBJ2-5
CASSLQRTETQYF
TGTGCCAGCAGCTTACAGAGGACGGAGACCCAGTACTTC
>many|TRBV20-1|-|TRBJ1-5
CSAEAQNRRGEPQHF
TGCAGTGCTGAAGCTCAAAATCGACGGGGCGAGCCCCAGCATTTT
>many|TRBV27|-|TRBJ1-1
CASSLKGGRAFF
TGTGCCAGCAGTTTAAAGGGGGGAAGAGCTTTCTTT
>-|TRBV6-5|-|TRBJ2-2
CASSYSLQGSYPGELFF
TGTGCCAGCAGTTACTCGCTCCAAGGGTCCTACCCCGGGGAGCTGTTTTTT
>many|TRBV28|-|TRBJ1-5
CASSDSQPQHF
TGTGCCAGCAGCGACAGTCAGCCCCAGCATTTT
>-|TRBV6-2/TRBV6-3|-|TRBJ2-7
CASTPAPERRVEQYF
TGTGCCAGCACTCCCGCGCCGGAGAGACGAGTCGAGCAGTACTTC
>many|TRBV18|TRBD1|TRBJ1-1
CASSPPGQAQKNTEAFF
TGTGCCAGCTCACCGCCCGGACAGGCTCAGAAGAACACTGAAGCTTTCTTT
>many|TRBV28|TRBD2|TRBJ2-7
CASSFGGASSYEQYF
TGTGCCAGCAGTTTCGGGGGGGCTAGCTCCTACGAGCAGTACTTC
>-|TRBV7-2|-|TRBJ2-6
CASSFLGPGANVLTF
TGTGCCAGCAGCTTCCTGGGTCCTGGGGCCAACGTCCTGACTTTC
>-|TRBV28|-|TRBJ1-1
CASTHQNTEAFF
TGTGCCAGCACCCACCAGAACACTGAAGCTTTCTTT
>many|TRBV5-1|TRBD2|TRBJ2-2
CASCPLRERNGELFF
TGCGCCAGCTGCCCATTGCGGGAGCGGAACGGGGAGCTGTTTTTT